This entry is about one T cell receptor beta chain. Libraries were prepared by immunoSEQ multiplex PCR; TCRdb keeps only in-frame clonotypes and omits some of them. The sample records roughly 120,000 clones, 70% to 90% being singletons. The sample is drawn from a study of T cell responses to AZD1222 COVID-19 vaccine. Germline assignment: CDR1 SGHAT and CDR2 FQNNGV. The V gene end was trimmed by 1 base and the J gene end by 3 bases; junction bases not matched to a gene: 11. The CDR3 sequence is 17 residues long. The TCR comes from an adult who received the AZD1222 COVID-19 vaccine. Sequencing was performed on peripheral blood, taken 28 days after the second AZD1222 dose. The genes are TRBV11-2 and TRBJ1-2; 7 nucleotides agree with TRBD1. CDR3 sequence: CASSLGPGGRGDYGYTF. As DNA, the CDR3 is TGTGCCAGCAGCTTAGGCCCGGGGGGCAGGGGGGACTATGGCTACACCTTC.